A selection of T cell receptor beta chains follows, all from one sample in a study of vaccination and CD4 T cells after COVID-19. TCRdb independently ran MiXCR on the PCR reads; one entry per CDR3 protein. The sample lists fewer than 25,000 distinct CDR3 sequences; about 59% were seen once. The antigens these receptors bind are not known. The sample taken for sequencing was CD4+ T cells from blood, cultured in vitro. All receptors derive from a human donor who had recovered from COVID-19. The CDR3 runs from the conserved cysteine through the conserved F or W. The D gene is left open where the match is weak. A clone size is listed for some rows: how often the clone was seen (once, few, many), or a class if it is expanded.

TRBJ1-2 | TRBV11-3 | NA | NA | CASSLRGGARANYGYTF | TGTGCCAGCAGCTTAAGAGGAGGGGCCAGAGCTAACTATGGCTACACCTTC
TRBJ2-2 | TRBV12-3/TRBV12-4 | NA | NA | CASSRTGSGTGELFF | TGTGCCAGCAGCCGAACAGGGAGCGGAACCGGGGAGCTGTTTTTT
TRBJ2-3 | TRBV6-2/TRBV6-3 | few | NA | CASSYSDSGSTDTQYF | TGTGCCAGCAGTTACTCGGATAGCGGTAGCACAGATACGCAGTATTTT
TRBJ1-2 | TRBV19 | NA | NA | CASSVDINYGYTF | TGTGCCAGTAGTGTGGACATTAACTATGGCTACACCTTC
TRBJ1-2 | TRBV7-9 | few | TRBD1 | CASSPQQGNPYGYTF | TGTGCCAGCAGCCCCCAACAGGGGAACCCCTATGGCTACACCTTC
TRBJ1-5 | TRBV6-5 | NA | NA | CASSDSNQPQHF | TGTGCCAGCAGTGACTCGAATCAGCCCCAGCATTTT
TRBJ1-6 | TRBV2 | once | NA | CASSGGPWNSPLHF | TGTGCCAGCAGTGGTGGCCCATGGAATTCACCCCTCCACTTT
TRBJ2-2 | TRBV7-6 | NA | NA | CASSPGVGSGTGELFF | TGTGCCAGCAGCCCTGGGGTGGGTTCGGGCACCGGGGAGCTGTTTTTT
TRBJ1-2 | TRBV14 | NA | NA | CASSQASGLSRGRGYTF | TGTGCCAGCAGCCAAGCCTCGGGACTATCTCGAGGCCGCGGCTACACCTTC
TRBJ1-2 | TRBV6-1 | NA | NA | CASYRVESDGYTF | TGTGCCAGCTACCGGGTCGAGAGCGATGGCTACACCTTC